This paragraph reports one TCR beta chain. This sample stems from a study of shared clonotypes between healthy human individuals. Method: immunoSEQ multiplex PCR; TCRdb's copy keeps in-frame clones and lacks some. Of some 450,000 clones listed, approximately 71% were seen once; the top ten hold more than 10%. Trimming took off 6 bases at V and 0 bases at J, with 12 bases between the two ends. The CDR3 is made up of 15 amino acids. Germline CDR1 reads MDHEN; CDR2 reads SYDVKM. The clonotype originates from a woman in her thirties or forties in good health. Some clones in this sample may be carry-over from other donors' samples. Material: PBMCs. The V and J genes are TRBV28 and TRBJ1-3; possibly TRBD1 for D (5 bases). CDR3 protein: CASSPGGSSGNTIYF. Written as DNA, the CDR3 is TGTGCCAGCAGCCCGGGGGGGAGCTCTGGAAACACCATATATTTT. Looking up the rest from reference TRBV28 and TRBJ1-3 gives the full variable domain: DVKVTQSSRYLVKRTGEKVFLECVQDMDHENMFWYRQDPGLGLRLIYFSYDVKMKEKGDIPEGYSVSREKKERFSLILESASTNQTSMYLCASSPGGSSGNTIYFGEGSWLTVV.